Listed below are T cell receptor beta chains from one sample, sequenced in a study of cytotoxic CD8 clonotypes in ibrutinib-treated CLL. The data were produced by immunoSEQ multiplex PCR, yet TCRdb's version contains in-frame clones alone and is incomplete. Among approximately 120,000 clones listed, around four fifths were seen once. Source: PBMCs, taken after 24 months of ibrutinib treatment. These TCRs come from a human donor with chronic lymphocytic leukemia. Each CDR3 is given with its conserved first and last residue. Clone size, where shown, is once, few, many, or a class for clones that have expanded.

length: 12; V: TRBV28; size: -; CDR3: CASSPFLGELFF
length: 15; V: TRBV7-9; size: -; CDR3: CASSSGGGGQETQYF
length: 15; V: TRBV27; size: once; CDR3: CASSLAGAMYNEQFF
length: 16; V: TRBV30; size: -; CDR3: CAWNLELWGTNEKLFF
length: 18; V: TRBV30; size: -; CDR3: CAWSVGLGGHYSNQPQHF
length: 15; V: TRBV18; size: -; CDR3: CASSPGPTTAYEQYF
length: 12; V: TRBV7-8; size: -; CDR3: CASLNTGPEAFF
length: 13; V: TRBV5-4; size: -; CDR3: CASSLVEGVTQYF
length: 12; V: TRBV7-9; size: -; CDR3: CASSFNAAPLHF
length: 13; V: TRBV6-1; size: -; CDR3: CASSNGAGATQYF
length: 14; V: TRBV19; size: once; CDR3: CASSTPDREYGYTF
length: 17; V: TRBV4-3; size: -; CDR3: CASSQDGGGANSGELFF
length: 16; V: TRBV4-1; size: -; CDR3: CASSQRPGQTSETQYF
length: 14; V: TRBV19; size: -; CDR3: CASNPTGPYQPQHF
length: 13; V: TRBV19; size: -; CDR3: CASNTGLQETQYF
length: 12; V: TRBV6-5; size: -; CDR3: CASSRTRYEQYF
length: 15; V: TRBV21-1; size: -; CDR3: CASSKVDRVTSEAFF
length: 16; V: TRBV4-3; size: -; CDR3: CASSQDGQVPSYEQYF
length: 16; V: TRBV9; size: -; CDR3: CASSVSDLTAGNTIYF
length: 14; V: TRBV5-1; size: -; CDR3: CASSPDRVGDTQYF
length: 12; V: TRBV5-4; size: once; CDR3: CASSQGQYGYTF
length: 11; V: TRBV19; size: -; CDR3: CASSTQETQYF
length: 15; V: TRBV28; size: -; CDR3: CASSPRTGANSPLHF